This is a list of T cell receptor beta chains from one sample in a study of identical twins. TCRdb re-called the 5' RACE reads with MiXCR, one entry per CDR3 protein. The sample lists hundreds of thousands of distinct CDR3 sequences; around an eighth were seen once. The same sample was also used in a study of yellow fever vaccine responses in identical twins.

What was sequenced was CD8+ T cells sorted from blood. These TCRs come from a woman aged 18 to 35 in good health. Both conserved end residues are part of each CDR3. A D gene is named only where the DNA matches it firmly.

>.|TRBJ2-1|TRBV27
CAAGPPYNEQFF
>.|TRBJ2-3|TRBV24-1
CATSGTYNTQYF
>.|TRBJ1-3|TRBV12-3/TRBV12-4
CASSFGHSGNTIYF
>.|TRBJ1-6|TRBV15
CATSRDGGNSPLHF
>TRBD1|TRBJ1-5|TRBV6-4
CASSDSATGNQPQHF
>TRBD2|TRBJ2-2|TRBV5-1
CASRVEAGGETGELFF
>.|TRBJ2-1|TRBV6-5
CASSYSYYNEQFF
>.|TRBJ1-1|TRBV25-1
CASSVPGHKTEAFF
>TRBD2|TRBJ2-1|TRBV27
CASSVGGSVDEQFF
>.|TRBJ1-2|TRBV12-3/TRBV12-4
CASSGTPNYGYTF
>.|TRBJ1-5|TRBV6-1
CASRSDRRDQPQHF
>.|TRBJ1-1|TRBV2
CASSESRASLSEGTEAFF